This T cell receptor (beta chain) was profiled in a study of blood T cell repertoires in COVID-19. Across the study: PBMCs, B-cell-depleted T cells, or T cells provided the cDNA or gDNA that made up the material.

This clone was seen at least ten times. Here immunoSEQ multiplex PCR was the method, and the copy in TCRdb shows in-frame clones only, minus some. This sample has about 390,000 clones; about 90% occur once, and the top ten carry about 2.5%. In Seattle, patients joined the study during active infection and were tracked longitudinally. The sample was peripheral blood. This sequence originates from an older woman with COVID-19, enrolled during active disease.

The CDR3 DNA reads as TGCGCCAGCAGCTTGGGCGGGGCGAACTTCAATGAGCAGTTCTTC. Amino acid sequence: CASSLGGANFNEQFF. The chain uses TRBV5-1 and TRBJ2-1; D may be TRBD2 (6 bases). The CDR3 length is 15 residues. The V end was cut by 0 bases, the J end by 6 bases, with 13 bases between. The germline V gene has CDR1 SGHRS and CDR2 YFSETQ.